This record looks at one T cell receptor beta chain sequence and its context. This receptor's antigen is unknown. There are no base qualities to consult, and no much larger clone falls within one base. The CDR3 regions of human TCRbeta chains were analyzed by immunosequencing. Processing in the source paper ran as follows. TCRs in the repertoires were compared against a reference library of SARS-CoV-2-specific TCRs that had been generated with the MIRA antigen-specificity platform. Breadth was defined as the fraction of unique TCRs that were SARS-CoV-2-associated. Depth was defined as the fraction of total T cells that were SARS-CoV-2-associated. Each spike-specific TCR was assigned to its reactive spike region and to a CD4 or CD8 class using the MIRA data. Log10-transformed breadth and depth values were compared by one-way ANOVA with Sidak's multiple comparisons tests. TCRdb holds this immuneACCESS table with in-frame rearrangements only. Some clones are missing; in checked studies, unresolved V genes explain under half, and the rest has no known cause. The V and J calls and clone size are taken from that table; D and trimming were inferred from the DNA. A total of roughly 49,000 clones appear in this sample, 70% to 85% of them only once. Of the sample, roughly 20% is held by the ten largest clones.

The sample is drawn from a study of T cell responses to AZD1222 COVID-19 vaccine (dated by TCRdb to 2020 to 2023). In terms of the full investigation: A total of approximately 250 trial participants underwent TCR sequencing, of whom about 200 had received two doses of AZD1222 and some 25 had received two doses of the MenACWY control vaccine. Trial participants were enrolled by age into 18-55, 56-69 and 70-plus year subgroups, with roughly 150, 30 and 60 TCR-sequenced participants respectively.

This specimen's time point label, interpreted: baseline before first vaccination. Reading the label with the study, this specimen's treatment or condition is: meningococcal conjugate vaccine given as trial control. Vaccinee samples came from UK trials COV001 and COV002, including a single-blind randomized controlled phase 2/3 trial of AZD1222 (ChAdOx1 nCoV-19) in healthy adults. For TCRbeta chain sequencing, PBMC samples were collected from trial participants at day 0 and at day 28 after the second dose. Deletion took 6 bases off V and 4 bases off J, with a span of 12 bases between the germline ends. CDR1 and CDR2 were assigned from the germline V gene as SNHLY and FYNNEI. The CDR3 has 14 amino acids, counting the end cysteine and phenylalanine. CDR3 DNA is the only sequence kept; it has 42 bases, read in frame from the first base. The full study reports these points: Participants were mostly white British, with more females than males. The authors suggested clonal diversity may have been underestimated. The 56-69-year group was small, and its depth increase did not reach significance, likely because of low power. Reportedly, almost half of the unique spike-specific TCRs recognized epitopes lying outside the regions that are mutated in the B.1.351 and B.1.1.7 variants. No day 14 peak-response samples were available, so repertoires were characterized only after the peak T cell response. Vaccine-associated CD4 TCRs spanned the whole spike protein, with dominant responses in regions 160-218 and 743-854. After two AZD1222 doses, spike-specific TCR breadth and depth were significantly higher than at day 0 and than in MenACWY recipients. Conclusions about previously exposed vaccinees are limited because only six or seven AZD1222 recipients were SARS-CoV-2 seropositive at baseline.

Sample: peripheral blood, taken on day 0 of MenACWY control vaccination. The source of this sequence is an adult in good health. Rearrangement joined TRBV2 to TRBJ1-4; TRBD1 is a possible D gene, resting on 6 matching bases. Here the CDR3 is given as CASSPTGNNEKLFF. The DNA is as follows: TGTGCCAGCAGCCCGACAGGAAATAATGAAAAACTGTTTTTT.